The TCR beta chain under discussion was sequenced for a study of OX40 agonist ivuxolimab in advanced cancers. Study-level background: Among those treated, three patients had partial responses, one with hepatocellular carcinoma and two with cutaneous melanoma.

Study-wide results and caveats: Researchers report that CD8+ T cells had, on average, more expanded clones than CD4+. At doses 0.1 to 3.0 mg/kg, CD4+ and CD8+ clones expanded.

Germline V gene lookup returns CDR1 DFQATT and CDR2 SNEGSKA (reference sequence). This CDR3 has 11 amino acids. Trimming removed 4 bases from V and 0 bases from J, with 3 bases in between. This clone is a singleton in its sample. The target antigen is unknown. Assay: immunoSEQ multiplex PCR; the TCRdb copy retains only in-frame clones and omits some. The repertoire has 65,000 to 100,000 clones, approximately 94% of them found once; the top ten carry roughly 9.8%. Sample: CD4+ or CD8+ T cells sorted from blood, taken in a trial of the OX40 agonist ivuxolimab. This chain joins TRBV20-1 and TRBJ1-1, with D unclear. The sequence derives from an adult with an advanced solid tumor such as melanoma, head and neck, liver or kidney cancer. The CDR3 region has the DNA TGCAGTGCTATTTTGAACACTGAAGCTTTCTTT. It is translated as CSAILNTEAFF.